This T cell receptor beta chain was recorded in a study of patients and donors after allogeneic stem cell transplantation. This clonotype was seen ten or more times. CDR1 and CDR2 (germline): DFQATT, SNEGSKA (reference sequence). The ends were cut back, 5 bases at V and 0 bases at J, with 10 bases in the middle. The CDR3 runs 14 residues. TCRdb re-analysed the RT-PCR reads in MiXCR, keeping a single row per CDR3 protein. The sample holds approximately 33,000 distinct CDR3 sequences, nearly 7% seen once. This chain connects TRBV20-1 to TRBJ2-2; a possible D gene is TRBD1 (5 bases). What was sequenced was blood, either unsorted or a sorted T cell fraction (not recorded which). The clonotype was recovered from a human donor who was either an allogeneic HSCT recipient or a stem cell or donor lymphocyte infusion donor (not recorded which). It is not recorded whose cells these are; they may come from a transplant donor. The CDR3 spells CSAFDSSNTGELFF. The CDR3 nucleotides read TGCAGTGCTTTCGACAGCTCGAACACCGGGGAGCTGTTTTTT.